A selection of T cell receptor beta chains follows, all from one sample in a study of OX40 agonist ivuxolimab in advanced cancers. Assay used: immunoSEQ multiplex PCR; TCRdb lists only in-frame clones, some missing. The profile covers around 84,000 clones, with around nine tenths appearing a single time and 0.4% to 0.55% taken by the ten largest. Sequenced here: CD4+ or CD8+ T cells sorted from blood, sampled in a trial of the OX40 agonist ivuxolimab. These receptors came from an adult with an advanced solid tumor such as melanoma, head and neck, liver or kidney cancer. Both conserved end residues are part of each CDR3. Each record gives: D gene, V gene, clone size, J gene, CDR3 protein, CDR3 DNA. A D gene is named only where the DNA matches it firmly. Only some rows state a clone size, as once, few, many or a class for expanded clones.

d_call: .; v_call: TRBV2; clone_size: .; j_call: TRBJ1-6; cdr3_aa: CASRQRGPLHF; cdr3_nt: TGTGCCAGTAGACAACGTGGGCCCCTCCACTTT
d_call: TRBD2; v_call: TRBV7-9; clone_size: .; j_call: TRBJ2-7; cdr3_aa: CASSLMGGGAQTYEQYF; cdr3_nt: TGTGCCAGCAGCTTAATGGGCGGGGGGGCCCAGACCTACGAGCAGTACTTC
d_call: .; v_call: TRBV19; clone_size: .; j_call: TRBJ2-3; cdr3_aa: CASTSPGIADTQYF; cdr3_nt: TGTGCCAGTACCTCCCCAGGGATCGCAGATACGCAGTATTTT
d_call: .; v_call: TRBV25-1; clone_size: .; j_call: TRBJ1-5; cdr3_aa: CASSEWGGEGNQPQHF; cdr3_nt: TGTGCCAGCAGTGAATGGGGGGGGGAAGGCAATCAGCCCCAGCATTTT
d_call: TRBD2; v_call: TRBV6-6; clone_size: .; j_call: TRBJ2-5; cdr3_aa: CASSYSLAGQETQYF; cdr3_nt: TGTGCCAGCAGTTACTCACTAGCGGGTCAAGAGACCCAGTACTTC
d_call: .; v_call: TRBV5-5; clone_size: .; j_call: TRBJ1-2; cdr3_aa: CASSFPLRPLYGYTF; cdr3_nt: TGTGCCAGCAGCTTCCCTCTCAGGCCCCTCTATGGCTACACCTTC
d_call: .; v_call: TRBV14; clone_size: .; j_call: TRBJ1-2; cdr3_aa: CASSQGDYGYTF; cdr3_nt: TGTGCCAGCAGCCAAGGAGACTATGGCTACACCTTC
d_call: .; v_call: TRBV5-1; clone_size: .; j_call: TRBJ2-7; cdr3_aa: CASSLRQEPPEQYF; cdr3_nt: TGCGCCAGCAGCCTGAGACAGGAGCCCCCGGAGCAGTACTTC
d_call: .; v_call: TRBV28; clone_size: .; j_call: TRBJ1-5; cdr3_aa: CASSGLNSNQPQHF; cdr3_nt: TGTGCCAGCAGTGGCCTCAATAGCAATCAGCCCCAGCATTTT
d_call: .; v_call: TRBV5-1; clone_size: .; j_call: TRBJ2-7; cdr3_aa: CASSLRTGGHEQYF; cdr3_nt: TGCGCCAGCAGCTTGAGGACGGGGGGCCACGAGCAGTACTTC
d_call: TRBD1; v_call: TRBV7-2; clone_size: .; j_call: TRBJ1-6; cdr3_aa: CASSSTNRGEWNSPLHF; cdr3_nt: TGTGCCAGCAGCTCAACGAACAGGGGGGAGTGGAATTCACCCCTCCACTTT
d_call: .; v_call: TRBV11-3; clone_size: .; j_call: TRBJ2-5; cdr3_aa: CASSLSFRAETQYF; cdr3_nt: TGTGCCAGCAGCTTGTCTTTCAGGGCAGAGACCCAGTACTTC
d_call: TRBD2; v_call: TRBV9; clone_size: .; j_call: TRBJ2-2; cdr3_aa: CASSLPRRGAGYTGELFF; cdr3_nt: TGTGCCAGCAGCCTCCCGAGGCGGGGGGCTGGGTACACCGGGGAGCTGTTTTTT
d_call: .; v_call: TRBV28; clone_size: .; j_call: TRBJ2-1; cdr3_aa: CASSFPPAANEQFF; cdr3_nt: TGTGCCAGCAGTTTTCCCCCGGCCGCCAATGAGCAGTTCTTC
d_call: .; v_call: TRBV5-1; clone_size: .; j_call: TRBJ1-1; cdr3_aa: CASMRGGQGRTEAFF; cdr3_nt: TGCGCCAGCATGAGGGGAGGTCAGGGTAGGACTGAAGCTTTCTTT
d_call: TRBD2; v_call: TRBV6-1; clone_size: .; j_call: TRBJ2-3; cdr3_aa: CSGQEIAGGPGTQYF; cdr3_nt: TGTTCTGGACAGGAAATAGCGGGAGGGCCGGGTACGCAGTATTTT
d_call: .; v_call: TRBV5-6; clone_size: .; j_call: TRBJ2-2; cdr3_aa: CASSTVTSRPGELFF; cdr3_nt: TGTGCCAGCAGCACCGTCACTAGCCGTCCCGGGGAGCTGTTTTTT
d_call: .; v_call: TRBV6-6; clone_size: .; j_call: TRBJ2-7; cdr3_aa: CASSRTPQGPSEQYF; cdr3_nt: TGTGCCAGCAGTAGGACACCGCAGGGGCCCTCCGAGCAGTACTTC
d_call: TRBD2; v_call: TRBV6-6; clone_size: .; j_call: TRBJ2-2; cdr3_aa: CASTLAGVTGELFF; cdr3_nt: TGTGCCAGCACTTTAGCGGGAGTAACCGGGGAGCTGTTTTTT
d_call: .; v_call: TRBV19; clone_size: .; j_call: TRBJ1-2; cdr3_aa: CASNHPGDYGYTF; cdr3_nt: TGTGCCAGTAATCACCCAGGGGACTATGGCTACACCTTC
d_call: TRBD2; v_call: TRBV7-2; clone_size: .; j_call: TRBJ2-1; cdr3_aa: CASSLTSGGAVNEQFF; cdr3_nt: TGTGCCAGCAGCTTAACTAGCGGGGGGGCAGTCAATGAGCAGTTCTTC
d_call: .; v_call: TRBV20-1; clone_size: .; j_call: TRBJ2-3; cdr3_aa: CSAGGVDTQYF; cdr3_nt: TGCAGTGCTGGAGGGGTAGATACGCAGTATTTT
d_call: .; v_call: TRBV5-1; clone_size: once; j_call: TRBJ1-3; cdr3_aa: CASSLVGDDGNTIYF; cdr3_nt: TGCGCCAGCAGCTTGGTTGGGGACGATGGAAACACCATATATTTT
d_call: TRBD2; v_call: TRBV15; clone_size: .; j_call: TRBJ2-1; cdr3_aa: CATSSHRTSGGYSSYNEQFF; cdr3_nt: TGTGCCACCAGCAGCCACCGGACTAGCGGGGGGTACAGCTCCTACAATGAGCAGTTCTTC
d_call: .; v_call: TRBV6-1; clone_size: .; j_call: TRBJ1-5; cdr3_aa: CASSEGVGRGGQPQHF; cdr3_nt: TGTGCCAGCAGTGAAGGGGTGGGCCGGGGCGGTCAGCCCCAGCATTTT
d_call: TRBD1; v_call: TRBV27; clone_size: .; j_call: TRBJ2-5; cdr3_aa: CASSLSIQVRGRRETQYF; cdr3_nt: TGTGCCAGCAGTTTATCGATTCAGGTTAGGGGGCGGCGGGAGACCCAGTACTTC
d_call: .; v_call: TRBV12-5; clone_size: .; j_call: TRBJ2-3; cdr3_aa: CASGLALPQYF; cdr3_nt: TGTGCTAGTGGTTTGGCCCTCCCGCAGTATTTT
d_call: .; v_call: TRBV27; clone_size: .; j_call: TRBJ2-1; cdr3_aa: CASTPLFSNEQFF; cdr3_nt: TGTGCCAGCACCCCCCTCTTCTCCAATGAGCAGTTCTTC
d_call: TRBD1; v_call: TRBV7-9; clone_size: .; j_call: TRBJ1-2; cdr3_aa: CASSLLVTGDGYTF; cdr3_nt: TGTGCCAGCAGCTTACTAGTGACAGGGGATGGCTACACCTTC
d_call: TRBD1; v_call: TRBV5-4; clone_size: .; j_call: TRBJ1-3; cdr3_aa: CASSRQGAGNTIYF; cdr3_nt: TGTGCCAGCAGCCGGCAGGGGGCTGGAAACACCATATATTTT
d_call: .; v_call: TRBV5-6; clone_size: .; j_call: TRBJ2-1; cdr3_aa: CASSTRNEQFF; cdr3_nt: TGTGCCAGCAGCACGAGAAATGAGCAGTTCTTC
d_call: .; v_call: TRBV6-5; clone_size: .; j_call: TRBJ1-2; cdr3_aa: CASTISPGRNYGYTF; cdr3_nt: TGTGCCAGCACCATCTCCCCAGGACGGAACTATGGCTACACCTTC
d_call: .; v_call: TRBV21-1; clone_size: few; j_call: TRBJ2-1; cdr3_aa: CASLEAHYRDRTYNEQFF; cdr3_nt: TGTGCCAGCCTCGAAGCTCACTACCGGGACAGAACTTACAATGAGCAGTTCTTC
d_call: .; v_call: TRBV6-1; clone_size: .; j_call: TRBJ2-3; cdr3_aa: CASSEGDGTNTDTQYF; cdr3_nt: TGTGCCAGCAGTGAAGGAGACGGGACGAACACAGATACGCAGTATTTT
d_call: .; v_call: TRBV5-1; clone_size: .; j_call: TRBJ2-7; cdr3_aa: CASSLEGSYEQYF; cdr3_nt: TGCGCCAGCAGCTTGGAGGGGTCCTACGAGCAGTACTTC
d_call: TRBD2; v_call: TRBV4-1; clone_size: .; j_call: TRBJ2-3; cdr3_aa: CASSQVVAGGDTDTQYF; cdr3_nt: TGCGCCAGCAGCCAAGTAGTAGCGGGAGGGGATACAGATACGCAGTATTTT
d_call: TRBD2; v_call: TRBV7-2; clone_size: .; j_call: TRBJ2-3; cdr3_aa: CASSLYLAGGTDTQYF; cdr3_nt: TGTGCCAGCAGCTTATACCTAGCGGGGGGCACAGATACGCAGTATTTT
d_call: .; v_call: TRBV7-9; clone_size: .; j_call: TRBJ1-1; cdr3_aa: CASSLGQPNTEAFF; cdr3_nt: TGTGCCAGCAGCTTAGGGCAGCCGAACACTGAAGCTTTCTTT
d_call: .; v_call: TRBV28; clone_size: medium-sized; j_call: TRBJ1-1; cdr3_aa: CASSSGGRTEAFF; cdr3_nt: TGTGCCAGCTCGTCGGGGGGCCGAACTGAAGCTTTCTTT
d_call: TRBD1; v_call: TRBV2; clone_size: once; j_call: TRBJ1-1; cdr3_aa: CASSEQGAVTEAFF; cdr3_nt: TGTGCCAGCAGTGAGCAGGGGGCAGTCACTGAAGCTTTCTTT
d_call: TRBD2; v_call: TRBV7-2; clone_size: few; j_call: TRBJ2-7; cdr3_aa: CASSLGAGGYEQYF; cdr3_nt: TGTGCCAGCAGCTTAGGCGCGGGGGGGTACGAGCAGTACTTC
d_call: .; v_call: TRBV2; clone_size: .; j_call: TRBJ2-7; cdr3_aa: CARGGAGGYEQYF; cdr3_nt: TGTGCCAGAGGGGGGGCAGGGGGATACGAGCAGTACTTC
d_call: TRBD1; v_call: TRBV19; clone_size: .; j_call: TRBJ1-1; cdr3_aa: CASSMGQGLAEAFF; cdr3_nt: TGTGCCAGTAGTATGGGACAGGGGCTCGCCGAAGCTTTCTTT
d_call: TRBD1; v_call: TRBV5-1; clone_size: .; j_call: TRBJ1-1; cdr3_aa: CASTQRTGDTEAFF; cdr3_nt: TGCGCCAGCACACAACGGACAGGGGACACTGAAGCTTTCTTT
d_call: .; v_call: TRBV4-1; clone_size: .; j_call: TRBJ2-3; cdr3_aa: CASSQDHGTSTDTQYF; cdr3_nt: TGCGCCAGCAGCCAAGACCACGGTACTAGCACAGATACGCAGTATTTT